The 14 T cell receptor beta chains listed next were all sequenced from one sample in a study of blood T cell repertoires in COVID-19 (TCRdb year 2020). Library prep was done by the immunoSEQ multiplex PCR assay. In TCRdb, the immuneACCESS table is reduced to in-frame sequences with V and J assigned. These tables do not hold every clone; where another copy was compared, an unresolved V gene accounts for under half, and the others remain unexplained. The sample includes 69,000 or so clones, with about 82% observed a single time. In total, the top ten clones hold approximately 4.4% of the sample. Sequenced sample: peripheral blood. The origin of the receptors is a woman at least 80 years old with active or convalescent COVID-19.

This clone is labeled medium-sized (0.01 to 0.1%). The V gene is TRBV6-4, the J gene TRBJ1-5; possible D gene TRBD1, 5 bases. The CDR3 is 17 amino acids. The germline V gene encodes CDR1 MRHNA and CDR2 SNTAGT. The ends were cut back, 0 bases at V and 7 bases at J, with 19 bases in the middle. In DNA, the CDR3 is TGTGCCAGCAGTGACTCGAACGGCGGGACCCATCGACAGCCCCAGCATTTT. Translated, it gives CASSDSNGGTHRQPQHF.

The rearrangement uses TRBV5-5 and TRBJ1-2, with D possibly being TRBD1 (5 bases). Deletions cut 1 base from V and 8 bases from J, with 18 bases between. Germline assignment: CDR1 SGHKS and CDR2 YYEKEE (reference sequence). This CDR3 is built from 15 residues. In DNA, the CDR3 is TGTGCCAGCAGCTTGACGAACCAGGGTTTAGGCGGCTACACCTTC. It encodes CASSLTNQGLGGYTF.

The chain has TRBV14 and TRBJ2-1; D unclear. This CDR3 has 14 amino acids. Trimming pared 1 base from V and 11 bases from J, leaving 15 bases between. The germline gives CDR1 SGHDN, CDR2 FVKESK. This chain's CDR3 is CASSQVTMIPKQFF. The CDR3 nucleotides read TGTGCCAGCAGCCAAGTGACAATGATTCCGAAGCAGTTCTTC.

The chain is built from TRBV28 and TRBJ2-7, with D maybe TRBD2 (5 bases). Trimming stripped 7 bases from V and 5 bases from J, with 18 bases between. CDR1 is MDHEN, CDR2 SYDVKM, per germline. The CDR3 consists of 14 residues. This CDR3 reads CASTLRAGAHEQYF. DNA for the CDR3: TGTGCCAGCACCTTGCGGGCAGGCGCCCACGAGCAGTACTTC.

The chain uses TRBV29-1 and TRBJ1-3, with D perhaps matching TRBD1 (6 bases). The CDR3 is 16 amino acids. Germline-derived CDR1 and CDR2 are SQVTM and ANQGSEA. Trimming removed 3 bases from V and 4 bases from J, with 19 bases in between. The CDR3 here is CSVDLDTGLGGNTIYF. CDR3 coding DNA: TGCAGCGTTGACCTCGATACAGGGCTTGGAGGAAACACCATATATTTT.

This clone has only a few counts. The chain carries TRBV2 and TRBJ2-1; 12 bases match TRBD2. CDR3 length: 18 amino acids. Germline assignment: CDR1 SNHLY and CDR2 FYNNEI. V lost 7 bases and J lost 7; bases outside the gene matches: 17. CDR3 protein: CASIGASGRVLGSNEQFF. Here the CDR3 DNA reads TGTGCCAGCATCGGGGCTAGCGGGAGGGTATTAGGTTCGAATGAGCAGTTCTTC.

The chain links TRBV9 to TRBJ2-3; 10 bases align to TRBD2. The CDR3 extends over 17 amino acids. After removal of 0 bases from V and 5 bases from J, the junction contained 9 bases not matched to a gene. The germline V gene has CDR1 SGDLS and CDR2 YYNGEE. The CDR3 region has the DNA TGTGCCAGCAGCGTAGGAGCGACTAGCGGGTTGTTAGATACGCAGTATTTT. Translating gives CASSVGATSGLLDTQYF.

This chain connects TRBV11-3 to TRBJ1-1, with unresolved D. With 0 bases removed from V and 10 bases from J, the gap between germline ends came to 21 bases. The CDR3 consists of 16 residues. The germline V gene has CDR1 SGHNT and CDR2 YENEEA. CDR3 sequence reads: CASSLDFRDNELGAFF. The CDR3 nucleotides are TGTGCCAGCAGCTTAGATTTCAGAGACAATGAACTTGGAGCTTTCTTT.

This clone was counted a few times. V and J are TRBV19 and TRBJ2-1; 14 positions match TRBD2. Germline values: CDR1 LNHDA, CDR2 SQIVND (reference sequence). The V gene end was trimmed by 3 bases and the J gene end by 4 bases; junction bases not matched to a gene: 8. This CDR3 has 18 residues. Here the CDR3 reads CASSIGTSGSVLYNEQFF. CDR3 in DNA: TGTGCCAGTAGTATCGGGACTAGCGGGAGTGTCCTATACAATGAGCAGTTCTTC.

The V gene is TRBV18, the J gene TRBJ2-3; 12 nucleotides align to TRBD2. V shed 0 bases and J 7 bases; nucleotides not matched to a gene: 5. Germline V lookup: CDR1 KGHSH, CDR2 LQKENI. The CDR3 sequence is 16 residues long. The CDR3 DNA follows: TGTGCCAGCTCACCACCCCTAGCGGGAGGGCCGAATACGCAGTATTTT. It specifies CASSPPLAGGPNTQYF.

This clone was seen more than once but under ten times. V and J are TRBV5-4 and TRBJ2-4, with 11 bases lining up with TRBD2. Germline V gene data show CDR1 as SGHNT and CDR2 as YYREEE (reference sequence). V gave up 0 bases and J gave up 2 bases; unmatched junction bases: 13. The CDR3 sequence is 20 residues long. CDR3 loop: CASSLGLAGGGSSPKNIQYF. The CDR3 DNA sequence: TGTGCCAGCAGCTTGGGGCTAGCGGGAGGAGGAAGTAGTCCCAAAAACATTCAGTACTTC.

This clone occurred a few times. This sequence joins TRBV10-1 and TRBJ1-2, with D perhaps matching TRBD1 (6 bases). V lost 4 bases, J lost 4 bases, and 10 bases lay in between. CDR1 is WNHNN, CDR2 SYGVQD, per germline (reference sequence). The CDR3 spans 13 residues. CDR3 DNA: TGCGCCAGCAGTGCCACAGGGAGCTATGGCTACACCTTC. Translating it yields CASSATGSYGYTF.

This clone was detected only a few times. CDR3 protein: CASSPGVGSYEQYF. DNA for the CDR3: TGTGCCAGCAGTCCAGGGGTTGGCTCCTACGAGCAGTACTTC. The V gene is TRBV5-6, the J gene TRBJ2-7; perhaps TRBD1 as D (6 bases). Between the trimmed V and J ends, which lost 5 bases and 0 bases, there was a span of 12 bases. The CDR3 spans 14 residues. Per germline, CDR1 SGHDT and CDR2 YYEEEE.

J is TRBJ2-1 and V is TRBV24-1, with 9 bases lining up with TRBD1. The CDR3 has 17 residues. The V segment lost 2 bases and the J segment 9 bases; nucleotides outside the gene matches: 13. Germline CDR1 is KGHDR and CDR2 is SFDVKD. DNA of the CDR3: TGTGCCACCAGTGATTCCCCGGGACAGGGAATGGGGTCTGAGCAGTTCTTC. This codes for CATSDSPGQGMGSEQFF.